These 8 T cell receptor beta chains were all obtained from the same sample, sequenced in a study of blood T cell repertoires in COVID-19. The repertoire was sequenced with immunoSEQ multiplex PCR; TCRdb's copy has only in-frame clones and lacks some. The sample has around 250,000 clones, approximately 84% seen once. Input material: PBMCs or T cells enriched from blood (not recorded which). Receptor source: a man between 18 and 35 years old who had recovered from COVID-19.

The rearrangement joins TRBV3-1 (or the pseudogene TRBV3-2) to TRBJ2-2, with TRBD2 identical over 16 bases. Germline CDR1 reads LGHDT; CDR2 reads YNNKEL (reference sequence). The CDR3 sequence is 19 residues long. Losses at the gene ends were 2 bases for V and 2 bases for J; bases not matched to a gene: 5. CDR3 sequence reads: CASSQPGLAGGPNTGELFF. The CDR3 nucleotides are TGTGCCAGCAGCCAACCGGGACTAGCGGGAGGGCCAAACACCGGGGAGCTGTTTTTT.

This clone was counted once. This chain's CDR3 is CASSILLAGTDTQYF. DNA for the CDR3: TGTGCCAGCAGCATATTGCTAGCCGGCACAGATACGCAGTATTTT. V and J are TRBV11-2 and TRBJ2-3; possible D gene TRBD2, 5 bases. Trimming stripped 5 bases from V and 1 base from J, with 13 bases between. This CDR3 region has 15 residues. The germline V gene has CDR1 SGHAT and CDR2 FQNNGV. The variable domain in full, completed from reference TRBV11-2 and TRBJ2-3, reads EAGVAQSPRYKIIEKRQSVAFWCNPISGHATLYWYQQILGQGPKLLIQFQNNGVVDDSQLPKDRFSAERLKGVDSTLKIQPAKLEDSAVYLCASSILLAGTDTQYFGPGTRLTVL.

CDR3 residues: CASSQAGISNQPQHF. CDR3 coding DNA: TGTGCCAGTAGTCAGGCAGGGATTAGCAATCAGCCCCAGCATTTT. This chain joins TRBV19 and TRBJ1-5; maybe TRBD1 (5 bases). Germline assignment: CDR1 LNHDA and CDR2 SQIVND (reference sequence). The CDR3 has 15 residues. Trimming shortened V by 5 bases and J by 0 bases, and 11 bases separated the two germline ends.

CDR3 protein: CASKQGSGNTIYF. In nucleotides, the CDR3 is TGTGCCAGCAAACAGGGATCGGGAAACACCATATATTTT. This chain links TRBV3-1 (or the pseudogene TRBV3-2) with TRBJ1-3; TRBD1 is a possible D gene (6 bases). Germline assignment: CDR1 LGHDT and CDR2 YNNKEL (reference sequence). Trimming cost V 7 bases and J 4 bases, with 11 bases left between them. CDR3 length: 13 amino acids.

On this clone: Other DNA sequences from this sample encode an identical CDR3 as well. The gene calls are TRBV12-3 or TRBV12-4 and TRBJ1-5, with unresolved D. The V gene lost 4 bases and the J gene lost 4 bases, with 8 bases spanning the gap. The CDR3 is 13 amino acids. This CDR3 is CASSSGGNQPQHF. The CDR3 nucleotides read TGTGCCAGCAGTTCGGGTGGGAATCAGCCCCAGCATTTT.

This chain connects TRBV28 to TRBJ2-2, with D possibly being TRBD2 (5 bases). This CDR3 is built from 13 residues. The germline V and J ends were trimmed by 8 bases and 6 bases, with 13 bases remaining between them. Per germline, CDR1 MDHEN and CDR2 SYDVKM. CDR3 coding DNA: TGTGCCAGCCAGGCTAGCTGGGCCGGGGAGCTGTTTTTT. Residues: CASQASWAGELFF.

The sample holds one count of this clone. The chain has TRBV5-1 and TRBJ2-3; tentatively, D is TRBD2 (6 bases). V shed 5 bases and J shed 2 bases, with 18 bases lying between them. The CDR3 sequence is 16 residues long. Germline assignment: CDR1 SGHRS and CDR2 YFSETQ. DNA of the CDR3: TGCGCCAGCAGAAATCAGCCGGGACTTGACACAGATACGCAGTATTTT. Residues: CASRNQPGLDTDTQYF. The full variable domain, rest sourced from reference TRBV5-1 and TRBJ2-3, is KAGVTQTPRYLIKTRGQQVTLSCSPISGHRSVSWYQQTPGQGLQFLFEYFSETQRNKGNFPGRFSGRQFSNSRSEMNVSTLELGDSALYLCASRNQPGLDTDTQYFGPGTRLTVL.

The chain has TRBV5-1 and TRBJ2-7; D may be TRBD2 (7 bases). The CDR3 totals 17 residues. Germline CDR1 is SGHRS and CDR2 is YFSETQ. With 0 bases removed from V and 5 bases from J, the gap between germline ends came to 21 bases. CDR3 protein: CASSLAGARRGRHEQYF. The CDR3 bases are TGCGCCAGCAGCTTGGCAGGGGCCCGGCGGGGGAGGCACGAGCAGTACTTC.